This entry lists 20 T cell receptor beta chains sequenced from one sample in a study of T-cell memory formation after mild COVID-19. TCRdb redid the calling of the 5' RACE reads with MiXCR, one entry per CDR3 protein. Among roughly 250,000 distinct CDR3 sequences listed, around 15% were seen once. The sample comprised PBMCs or a T cell subset sorted from them (not recorded which). The source is a man aged 18-30 years who had mild COVID-19 (a few samples of this study predate the infection). Cell type and time point are not known.

The V and J genes are TRBV4-2 and TRBJ2-3; D unresolved. The CDR3 has 15 amino acids. Per germline, CDR1 LGHNA and CDR2 YNFKEQ. V shed 4 bases and J shed 5 bases, with 16 bases lying between them. The CDR3 sequence is CASSPSGPLEDTQYF. The CDR3 nucleotides are TGTGCCAGCAGCCCTTCCGGGCCCTTGGAAGATACGCAGTATTTT.

This rearrangement joins TRBV28 to TRBJ1-5, with 7 bases aligning to TRBD1. The trim removed 6 bases at V and 6 bases at J, leaving 11 bases unmatched. This CDR3 comprises 15 residues. CDR1 MDHEN and CDR2 SYDVKM come from the germline V gene. The CDR3 nucleotides are TGTGCCAGCAGAAACCCTACAGGGGTTGGTCAGCCCCAGCATTTT. Amino acid sequence: CASRNPTGVGQPQHF.

This clonotype was seen once. V gene TRBV29-1 combines with J gene TRBJ2-3; no clear D gene. Trimming took 4 bases from V and 4 from J, leaving 9 bases between them. The CDR3 runs to 12 residues. Germline CDR1 SQVTM, CDR2 ANQGSEA. CDR3 sequence (DNA): TGCAGCGTTGGTACGGAGTCAGATACGCAGTATTTT. This translates into CSVGTESDTQYF.

The chain links TRBV5-1 to TRBJ1-1, with 11 bases fitting TRBD1. The germline V gene has CDR1 SGHRS and CDR2 YFSETQ. The CDR3 sequence is 15 residues long. V lost 4 bases to trimming and J lost 4 bases; unmatched junction nucleotides: 6. CDR3 DNA sequence: TGCGCCAGCAGCCCGGGGACAGGGGGAGGCACTGAAGCTTTCTTT. Amino acids: CASSPGTGGGTEAFF.

The chain couples TRBV7-3 to TRBJ2-7; a weak D match, TRBD2 (5 bases). The CDR3 is made up of 14 amino acids. Germline CDR1 SGHTA, CDR2 FQGTGA. The V end lost 6 bases, the J end lost 2 bases, and 14 bases lay between the germline ends. CDR3 nucleotides: TGTGCCAGCAGTGACTACGTCCAACCCTACGAGCAGTACTTC. Translating gives CASSDYVQPYEQYF.

This chain uses TRBV7-9 with TRBJ1-2, with no clear D. The germline CDR1 and CDR2 sequences are SEHNR and FQNEAQ (reference sequence). V was clipped by 5 bases and J by 5 bases, with 9 bases between them. The CDR3 runs 12 residues. The CDR3 spells CASSPPEYGYTF. Written as DNA, the CDR3 is TGTGCCAGCAGCCCCCCTGAATATGGCTACACCTTC.

This chain joins TRBV20-1 and TRBJ2-1; TRBD2 matches at 11 bases. The CDR3 has 15 residues. Germline assignment: CDR1 DFQATT and CDR2 SNEGSKA (reference sequence). Unmatched junction bases numbered 6, after V lost 3 bases and J lost 5 bases. The CDR3 nucleotides are TGCAGTGCTAGCTCCCTGACTAGCGGGGACAATGAGCAGTTCTTC. Protein: CSASSLTSGDNEQFF.

The V call is TRBV12-3 or TRBV12-4, the J call TRBJ2-1, with 10 bases that match TRBD2. Trimming at V came to 7 bases and at J to 3 bases, leaving 3 bases not matched to a gene. The CDR3 contains 14 residues. For the CDR3, the DNA is TGTGCCAGCAATCTAGCGGGGGACTACAATGAGCAGTTCTTC. It yields the protein CASNLAGDYNEQFF.

This clonotype was found a few times. CDR3 sequence reads: CASGLTRIRVWGSTDTQYF. As DNA, the CDR3 is TGTGCCAGCGGTCTCACTAGAATTCGTGTCTGGGGTAGCACAGATACGCAGTATTTT. The chain is built from TRBV12-3 or TRBV12-4 and TRBJ2-3; D might be TRBD2 (5 bases). The CDR3 totals 19 residues. With 8 bases removed from V and 0 bases from J, the gap between germline ends came to 27 bases.

In this sample, this clonotype turned up a few times. The chain couples TRBV20-1 to TRBJ2-4; no definite D call. V shed 5 bases and J shed 0 bases, with 8 bases lying between them. The length of the CDR3 is 13 residues. The germline CDR1 and CDR2 sequences are DFQATT and SNEGSKA (reference sequence). The CDR3 here is CSARQLAKNIQYF. CDR3 sequence (DNA): TGCAGTGCTCGACAACTAGCCAAAAACATTCAGTACTTC.

The sample holds a few counts of this clonotype. The chain has TRBV5-6 and TRBJ1-4; a possible D gene is TRBD1 (6 bases). The CDR3 length is 16 residues. CDR1 SGHDT and CDR2 YYEEEE come from the germline V gene. Trimming removed 8 bases at V and 0 bases at J, with 17 bases between. CDR3 sequence (DNA): TGTGCCAGTGACAGGCCACAACTTGCAACTAATGAAAAACTGTTTTTT. It yields the protein CASDRPQLATNEKLFF.

Only a few counts were recorded for this clonotype. The rearrangement links TRBV7-9 to TRBJ2-3; D unclear. The germline V gene has CDR1 SEHNR and CDR2 FQNEAQ (reference sequence). CDR3 size: 13 residues. V dropped 5 bases and J dropped 10 bases, with 16 bases sitting between them. The CDR3, as DNA: TGTGCCAGCAGCCCCCCGACCGTCTTGTCGCAGTATTTT. Amino acid sequence: CASSPPTVLSQYF. The full variable domain, its missing parts supplied by reference TRBV7-9 and TRBJ2-3, is DTGVSQNPRHKITKRGQNVTFRCDPISEHNRLYWYRQTLGQGPEFLTYFQNEAQLEKSRLLSDRFSAERPKGSFSTLEIQRTEQGDSAMYLCASSPPTVLSQYFGPGTRLTVL.

This clonotype has a handful of counts. The J gene is TRBJ1-2, the V gene TRBV7-2, with TRBD1 as a possible D gene (6 bases). Germline V gives CDR1 SGHTA, CDR2 FQGNSA. The germline V and J ends were trimmed by 1 base and 6 bases, with 9 bases remaining between them. CDR3 length: 13 amino acids. CDR3 residues: CASSLGAGDGYTF. The CDR3 DNA reads as TGTGCCAGCAGCTTAGGAGCAGGGGATGGCTACACCTTC. Complete variable domain (other parts from reference TRBV7-2 and TRBJ1-2): GAGVSQSPSNKVTEKGKDVELRCDPISGHTALYWYRQSLGQGLEFLIYFQGNSAPDKSGLPSDRFSAERTGGSVSTLTIQRTQQEDSAVYLCASSLGAGDGYTFGSGTRLTVV.

This clonotype was seen a handful of times. This chain connects TRBV7-9 to TRBJ2-7; 7 bases are a match to TRBD1. V was clipped by 5 bases and J by 6 bases; unmatched bases: 7. There are 13 residues in the CDR3. Germline CDR1 reads SEHNR; CDR2 reads FQNEAQ (reference sequence). DNA of the CDR3: TGTGCCAGCAGCGCAGGGGGTCCGAGCGAGCAGTACTTC. This sequence encodes CASSAGGPSEQYF.

The genes are TRBV6-5 and TRBJ1-2, with 8 bases that match TRBD1. Germline V lookup: CDR1 MNHEY, CDR2 SVGAGI. With V trimmed by 5 bases and J by 3 bases, 8 bases remained unmatched. CDR3 size: 15 residues. CDR3 in amino acids: CASSTRQGIDYGYTF. CDR3 in DNA: TGTGCCAGCAGTACCCGACAGGGGATTGACTATGGCTACACCTTC.

This rearrangement joins TRBV19 to TRBJ1-4; D is unresolved. The CDR3 contains 14 residues. From germline, CDR1 is LNHDA and CDR2 SQIVND (reference sequence). Trimming took off 3 bases at V and 7 bases at J, with 12 bases between the two ends. CDR3 amino acids: CASSIIRAAEKLFF. The CDR3 DNA reads as TGTGCCAGTAGTATTATTCGGGCAGCTGAAAAACTGTTTTTT. Filled out from reference TRBV19 and TRBJ1-4, the complete variable domain reads DGGITQSPKYLFRKEGQNVTLSCEQNLNHDAMYWYRQDPGQGLRLIYYSQIVNDFQKGDIAEGYSVSREKKESFPLTVTSAQKNPTAFYLCASSIIRAAEKLFFGSGTQLSVL.

The chain employs TRBV4-1 and TRBJ2-2; D is ambiguous. Trimming took off 8 bases at V and 2 bases at J, with 15 bases between the two ends. The CDR3 runs 15 residues. Looked up from germline, CDR1 is MGHRA and CDR2 is YSYEKL. CDR3 bases: TGCGCCAGCTTGAAAAGGGAAAGTAACACCGGGGAGCTGTTTTTT. It translates to CASLKRESNTGELFF.

This clonotype appeared a few times. CDR3 in amino acids: CASWGSNYGYTF. Here the CDR3 DNA reads TGTGCCAGCTGGGGTAGTAACTATGGCTACACCTTC. The chain recombines TRBV7-9 with TRBJ1-2; D gene ambiguous. The CDR3 is made up of 12 amino acids. Trimming removed 8 bases from V and 1 base from J, with 8 bases in between. Germline V gene sequence: CDR1 SEHNR, CDR2 FQNEAQ (reference sequence).

The chain uses TRBV7-2 and TRBJ2-1, with TRBD2 matching 8 bases. The germline V gene has CDR1 SGHTA and CDR2 FQGNSA. V was clipped by 5 bases and J by 15 bases; unmatched bases: 9. The CDR3 has 12 amino acids. The chain's CDR3 is CASSPSGGAPFF. CDR3 nucleotides: TGTGCCAGCAGCCCCTCGGGGGGGGCGCCGTTCTTC.

J is TRBJ2-1 and V is TRBV3-1; D gene ambiguous. Germline V lookup: CDR1 LGHDT, CDR2 YNNKEL (reference sequence). Trimming removed 2 bases from V and 7 bases from J, with 6 bases in between. The CDR3 extends over 12 amino acids. The chain's CDR3 is CASSQSRNEQFF. In DNA form, the CDR3 reads TGTGCCAGCAGCCAATCAAGAAATGAGCAGTTCTTC.